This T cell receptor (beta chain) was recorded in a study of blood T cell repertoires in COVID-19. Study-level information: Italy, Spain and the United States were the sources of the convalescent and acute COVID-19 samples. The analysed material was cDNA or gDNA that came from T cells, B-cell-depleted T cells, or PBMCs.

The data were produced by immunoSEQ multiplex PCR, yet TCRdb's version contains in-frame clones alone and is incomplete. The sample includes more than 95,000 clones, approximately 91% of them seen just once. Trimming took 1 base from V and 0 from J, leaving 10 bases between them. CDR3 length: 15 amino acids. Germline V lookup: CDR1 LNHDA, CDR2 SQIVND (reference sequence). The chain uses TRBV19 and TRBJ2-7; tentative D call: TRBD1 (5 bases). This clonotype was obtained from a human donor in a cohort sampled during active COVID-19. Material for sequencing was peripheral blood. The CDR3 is CASSIGSGPSYEQYF. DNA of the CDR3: TGTGCCAGTAGTATAGGTTCAGGGCCCTCCTACGAGCAGTACTTC.